This T cell receptor beta chain was captured by sequencing in a study of spatial heterogeneity in lung cancer. The overall study: Available PBMC from follow-up, collected a median of approximately 25 months after resection, underwent sequencing. Combinations of a unique TCR and a UMI were tallied in raw reads, and on average each appeared more than ten times. Study-level findings and limits: Compared with follow-up, resection was when ubiquitous expanded tumor TCRs appeared in blood more.

To note about this clonotype: What it binds is not known.

TCRdb analysed the 5' RACE reads with MiXCR anew, one entry per CDR3 protein. The sample has around 110,000 distinct CDR3 sequences, 9.5% to 15% seen once. The time point: blood at routine non-recurrence follow-up after resection. Extraction of whole RNA from tumor, nontumor lung or frozen PBMC preceded unsorted sequencing. The CDR3 has 15 residues. J gave up 5 bases and V 1 base, and 7 bases lay outside the gene matches. Germline V gene sequence: CDR1 KGHSH, CDR2 LQKENI. The sample consisted of PBMCs, taken at follow-up. The source is a male donor with early-stage non-small cell lung cancer. V usage is TRBV18 and J usage is TRBJ2-5; 7 nucleotides match TRBD1. The CDR3 region is CASSPLFTGAETQYF. The CDR3 nucleotides read TGTGCCAGCTCACCACTTTTCACAGGGGCGGAGACCCAGTACTTC.